The clone carrying this TCR beta chain was seen repeatedly, ten times or more. The target antigen is unknown. Thyroid ultrasound, orbital computed tomography, clinical symptoms, and serum thyroxine and TRAb underpinned diagnoses. Using RNA transcripts as the source, TCR beta CDR3 regions were amplified. A first-round RT-PCR of the TCR CDR3 used the HTBI primer set. TCRdb re-derived calls from the multiplex PCR reads in MiXCR, one entry per CDR3 protein. This table holds more than 550,000 distinct CDR3 sequences, just under 45% found once. This sample was included in a study of T cells in Graves' hyperthyroidism and ophthalmopathy. Study conclusions and caveats: In validation, the model predicted ophthalmopathy. These predictions came a median about 6.2 months before onset.

This CDR3 has 13 amino acids. The germline V gene has CDR1 SGDLS and CDR2 YYNGEE. Trimming removed 5 bases from V and 1 base from J, with 9 bases in between. The V and J genes are TRBV9 and TRBJ1-1; D is ambiguous. The TCR sequence derives from an adult man with Graves' disease, either hyperthyroidism or ophthalmopathy (not recorded which). Sequencing used peripheral blood or thyroid tissue (not recorded which). CDR3 protein: CASSVTANTEAFF. The DNA of the CDR3 is TGTGCCAGCAGTGTCACGGCGAACACTGAAGCTTTCTTT.